This T cell receptor (beta chain) was retrieved from a study of glioma-infiltrating T cells after dendritic cell vaccination. This CDR3 is 14 amino acids long. Germline V gene data show CDR1 as SGHVS and CDR2 as FNYEAQ. V shed 6 bases and J 6 bases; nucleotides not matched to a gene: 5. The immunoSEQ assay amplified TCRB CDR3 from up to roughly 2 ug DNA. Generated by immunoSEQ multiplex PCR, the TCRdb table keeps only in-frame clones and is missing some. The sample has some 99,000 clones, around 80% seen once. Time point described: after dendritic cell vaccination, including at tumor progression/relapse. Patients had residual fresh-frozen tumor tissue and more than two years of survival data. Isocitrate dehydrogenase mutation was absent in all glioblastoma patients.

Sequenced here: blood, sampled after dendritic cell vaccination. This rearrangement joins TRBV7-6 to TRBJ2-2; 9 bases are a match to TRBD1. The sequence was collected from a human donor with glioblastoma. The CDR3 nucleotides read TGTGCCAGCAGGGGGGACAGGGTGGCCGGGGAGCTGTTTTTT. As protein: CASRGDRVAGELFF.